The 5 T cell receptor beta chains listed next were all sequenced from one sample in a study of T cells in Graves' hyperthyroidism and ophthalmopathy. Amplification of TCR beta CDR3 regions was performed using RNA transcripts as template. TCR CDR3 regions were first amplified by RT-PCR with HTBI primers. One entry per CDR3 protein, called by TCRdb with MiXCR from the multiplex PCR reads. Of around 100,000 distinct CDR3 sequences listed, approximately 50% were seen once; the top ten hold roughly 24%. Sequencing was performed on blood. Receptors originate from a man aged 35-49 years with Graves' hyperthyroidism.

The table lists this clonotype with many counts. The CDR3 nucleotides are TGTGCCAGCCTGAGAGCGGGAGGGAACACCGGGGAGCTGTTTTTT. It encodes CASLRAGGNTGELFF. The chain employs TRBV11-3 and TRBJ2-2; 9 bases map to TRBD2. Per germline, CDR1 SGHNT and CDR2 YENEEA. The V segment lost 8 bases and the J segment 1 base; nucleotides outside the gene matches: 5. The CDR3 totals 15 residues.

With respect to this clonotype: The junction shows a germline mismatch at one end, possibly a read error. This sequence joins TRBV9 and TRBJ1-5; D unclear. Germline loops: CDR1 SGDLS, CDR2 YYNGEE. This CDR3 comprises 17 residues. CDR3 coding DNA: TGTGCCAGCAGCCCTCCTTCGGGCCGTACATACAATGAGCCCCAGCATTTT. This translates into CASSPPSGRTYNEPQHF. The full variable domain, in which reference TRBV9 and TRBJ1-5 provide the parts outside the CDR3, is DSGVTQTPKHLITATGQRVTLRCSPRSGDLSVYWYQQSLDQGLQFLIQYYNGEERAKGNILERFSAQQFPDLHSELNLSSLELGDSALYFCASSPPSGRTYNEPQHFGDGTRLSIL.

This clonotype is a singleton in its sample. V and J are TRBV7-3 and TRBJ2-6; no reliable D call. The V gene's germline CDR1 is SGHTA and CDR2 FQGTGA. Trimming took off 2 bases at V and 4 bases at J, with 6 bases between the two ends. The CDR3 covers 14 residues. CDR3 in amino acids: CASSLAAGANVLTF. The CDR3 bases are TGTGCCAGCAGCTTAGCGGCAGGGGCCAACGTCCTGACTTTC.

This chain connects TRBV10-3 to TRBJ1-4; D gene unclear. CDR3 length: 13 residues. Germline CDR1 reads ENHRY; CDR2 reads SYGVKD. With 5 bases removed from V and 10 bases from J, the gap between germline ends came to 14 bases. The CDR3: CAISFDGSGKLFF. The CDR3 DNA is TGTGCCATCAGTTTCGACGGCTCTGGAAAACTGTTTTTT.

This chain joins TRBV2 and TRBJ2-3, with unresolved D. Germline lookup yields CDR1 SNHLY and CDR2 FYNNEI. The CDR3 consists of 13 residues. Trimming shortened V by 4 bases and J by 0 bases, and 5 bases separated the two germline ends. The CDR3 loop is CASSADSTDTQYF. CDR3 DNA sequence: TGTGCCAGCAGTGCGGACAGCACAGATACGCAGTATTTT.